The clone carrying this T cell receptor (beta chain) has only a few counts. Its cognate antigen is unknown. The data stem from a study of beta chain features in type 1 diabetes. Study-wide points: Shortening of TCRB CDR3s, moderate but significant, appeared in all four CD4+ subsets of Type 1 diabetes patients.

TCRB transcripts that were expressed got sequenced, as all of the isolated RNA had been reverse transcribed. The assay was immunoSEQ multiplex PCR, and TCRdb's table has in-frame clones only and misses some. Of about 640,000 clones listed, 9.5% to 15% are singletons. Trimming at V came to 5 bases and at J to 5 bases, leaving 4 bases not matched to a gene. This CDR3 comprises 13 residues. Germline assignment: CDR1 SGHTA and CDR2 FQGNSA. This chain uses TRBV7-2 with TRBJ1-2; 8 nucleotides match TRBD1. The sequencing sample was made of naive CD4+ T cells from blood. The origin of this receptor is a man aged 25 to 40 with type 1 diabetes. The chain's CDR3 is CASSPTGEYGYTF. CDR3 DNA: TGTGCCAGCAGCCCGACAGGGGAATATGGCTACACCTTC.